The clone carrying this T cell receptor (beta chain) was counted only a few times. Its specificity is unknown. Axillary draining lymph nodes of breast cancer patients supplied the node samples. TCRdb itself ran the multiplex PCR reads through MiXCR, one entry per CDR3 protein. The data contain 200,000 or so distinct CDR3 sequences, roughly 31% of them singletons. These data belong to a study of breast tumors, draining lymph nodes, adjacent tissues. Germline CDR1 and CDR2: KGHSH and LQKENI. This CDR3 comprises 16 residues. V was pared by 3 bases and J by 3 bases, with 9 bases of the junction left unmatched. General observations from the study: That most tumor T cells come from lymph nodes remained unproven.

Sequenced sample: axillary lymph node tissue. This receptor was obtained from a female donor with breast cancer. Some clones in this sample may be carry-over from other donors' samples. The chain recombines TRBV18 with TRBJ2-3; 7 nucleotides align to TRBD1. CDR3 residues: CASSPQGGSSTDTQYF. The CDR3 nucleotides are TGTGCCAGCTCACCTCAAGGGGGCTCGAGTACAGATACGCAGTATTTT.